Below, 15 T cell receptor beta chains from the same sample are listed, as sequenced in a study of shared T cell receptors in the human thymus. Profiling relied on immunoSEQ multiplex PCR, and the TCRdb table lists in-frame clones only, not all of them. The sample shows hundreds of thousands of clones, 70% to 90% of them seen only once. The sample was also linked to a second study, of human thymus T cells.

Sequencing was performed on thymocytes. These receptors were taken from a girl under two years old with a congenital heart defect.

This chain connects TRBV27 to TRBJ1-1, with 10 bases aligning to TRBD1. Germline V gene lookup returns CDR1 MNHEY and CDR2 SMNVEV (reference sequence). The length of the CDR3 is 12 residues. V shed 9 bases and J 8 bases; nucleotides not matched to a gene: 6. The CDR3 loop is CASGTGVGEAFF. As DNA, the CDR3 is TGTGCCAGTGGGACAGGGGTGGGGGAAGCTTTCTTT.

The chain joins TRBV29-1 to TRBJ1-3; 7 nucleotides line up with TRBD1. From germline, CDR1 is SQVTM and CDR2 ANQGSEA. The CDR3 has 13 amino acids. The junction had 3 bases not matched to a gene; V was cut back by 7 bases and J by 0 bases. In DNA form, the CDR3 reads TGCAGCGCTCACAGGGGCTCTGGAAACACCATATATTTT. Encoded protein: CSAHRGSGNTIYF.

In DNA, the CDR3 is TGTGCCAGCAGCTTAGTAGGACAGGGGCCGAGTGTAGACACTGAAGCTTTCTTT. Translating gives CASSLVGQGPSVDTEAFF. The genes are TRBV7-8 and TRBJ1-1; 9 bases align to TRBD1. The CDR3 totals 18 residues. Per germline, CDR1 SGHVS and CDR2 FQNEAQ. J lost 3 bases, V lost 1 base, and 12 bases had no gene match.

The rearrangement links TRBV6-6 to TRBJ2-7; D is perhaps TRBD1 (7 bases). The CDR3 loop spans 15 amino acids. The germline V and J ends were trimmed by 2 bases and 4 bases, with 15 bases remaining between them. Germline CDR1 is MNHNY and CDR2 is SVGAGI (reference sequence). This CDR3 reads CASSYGTEGTYEQYF. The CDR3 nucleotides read TGTGCCAGCAGTTACGGGACAGAAGGGACTTACGAGCAGTACTTC.

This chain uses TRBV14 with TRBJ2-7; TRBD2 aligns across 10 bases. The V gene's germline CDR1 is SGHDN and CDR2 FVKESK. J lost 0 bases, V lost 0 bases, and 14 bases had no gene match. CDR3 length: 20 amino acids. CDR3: CASSQEAGLAGERSSYEQYF. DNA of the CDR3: TGTGCCAGCAGCCAAGAGGCGGGGCTAGCGGGGGAAAGGAGCTCCTACGAGCAGTACTTC.

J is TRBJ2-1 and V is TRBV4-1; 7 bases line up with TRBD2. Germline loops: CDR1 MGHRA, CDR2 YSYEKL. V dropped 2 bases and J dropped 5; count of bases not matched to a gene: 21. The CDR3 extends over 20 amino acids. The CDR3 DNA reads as TGCGCCAGCAGCCAATTTAAATTGGGAACCGGGACTACCTTCGACAATGAGCAGTTCTTC. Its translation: CASSQFKLGTGTTFDNEQFF.

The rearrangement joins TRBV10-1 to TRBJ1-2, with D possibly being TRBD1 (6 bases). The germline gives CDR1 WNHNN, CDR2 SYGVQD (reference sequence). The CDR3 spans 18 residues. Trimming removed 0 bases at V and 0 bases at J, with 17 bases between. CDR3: CASSESKAWPGANYGYTF. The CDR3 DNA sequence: TGCGCCAGCAGTGAGTCGAAAGCTTGGCCAGGGGCTAACTATGGCTACACCTTC.

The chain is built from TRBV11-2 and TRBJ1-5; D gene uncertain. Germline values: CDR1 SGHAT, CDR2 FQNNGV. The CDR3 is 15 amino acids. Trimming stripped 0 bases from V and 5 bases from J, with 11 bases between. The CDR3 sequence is CASSLDLGRYQPQHF. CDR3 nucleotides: TGTGCCAGCAGCTTAGATCTGGGGAGGTATCAGCCCCAGCATTTT. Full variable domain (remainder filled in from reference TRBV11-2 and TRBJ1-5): EAGVAQSPRYKIIEKRQSVAFWCNPISGHATLYWYQQILGQGPKLLIQFQNNGVVDDSQLPKDRFSAERLKGVDSTLKIQPAKLEDSAVYLCASSLDLGRYQPQHFGDGTRLSIL.

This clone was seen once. CDR3 sequence reads: CASSRGRGTEAFF. CDR3 DNA sequence: TGCGCCAGCAGCAGGGGACGTGGTACTGAAGCTTTCTTT. The V gene is TRBV10-2, the J gene TRBJ1-1, with D perhaps matching TRBD1 (6 bases). V was pared by 6 bases and J by 5 bases, with 13 bases between. In germline, CDR1 is WSHSY, CDR2 SAAADI. The CDR3 totals 13 residues.

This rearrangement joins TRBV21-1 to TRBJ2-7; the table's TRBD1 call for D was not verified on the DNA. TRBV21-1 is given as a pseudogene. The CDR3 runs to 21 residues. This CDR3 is CASSKARPTGGDGGNSYEQYF. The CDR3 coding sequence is TGTGCCAGCAGCAAAGCCCGACCAACAGGGGGCGACGGGGGGAACTCCTACGAGCAGTACTTC.

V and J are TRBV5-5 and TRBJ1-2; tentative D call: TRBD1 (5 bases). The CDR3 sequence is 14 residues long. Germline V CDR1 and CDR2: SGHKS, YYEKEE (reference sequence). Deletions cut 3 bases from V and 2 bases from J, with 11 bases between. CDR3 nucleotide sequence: TGTGCCAGCAGCTCGGGGCGGGGGAACTATGGCTACACCTTC. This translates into CASSSGRGNYGYTF.

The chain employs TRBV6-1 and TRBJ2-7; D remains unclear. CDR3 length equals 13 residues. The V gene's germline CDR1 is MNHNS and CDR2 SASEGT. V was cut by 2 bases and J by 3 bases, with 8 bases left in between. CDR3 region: CASSERLFYEQYF. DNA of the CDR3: TGTGCCAGCAGTGAACGACTGTTCTACGAGCAGTACTTC.

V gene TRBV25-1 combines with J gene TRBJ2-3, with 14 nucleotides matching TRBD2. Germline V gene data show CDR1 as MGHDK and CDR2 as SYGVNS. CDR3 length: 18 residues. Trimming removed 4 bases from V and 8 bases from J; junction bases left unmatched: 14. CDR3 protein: CASSASHWTSGGPGTQYF. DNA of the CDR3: TGTGCCAGCAGTGCAAGCCATTGGACTAGCGGGGGGCCAGGTACGCAGTATTTT.

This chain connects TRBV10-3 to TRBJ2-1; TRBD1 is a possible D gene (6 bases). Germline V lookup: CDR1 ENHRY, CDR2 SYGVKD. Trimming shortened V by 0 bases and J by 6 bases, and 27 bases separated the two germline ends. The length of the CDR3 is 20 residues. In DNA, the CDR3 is TGTGCCATCAGTGAGTCTCCGTGGGTTTGGAACAGGGAGCTTTGCAATGAGCAGTTCTTC. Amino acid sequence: CAISESPWVWNRELCNEQFF.

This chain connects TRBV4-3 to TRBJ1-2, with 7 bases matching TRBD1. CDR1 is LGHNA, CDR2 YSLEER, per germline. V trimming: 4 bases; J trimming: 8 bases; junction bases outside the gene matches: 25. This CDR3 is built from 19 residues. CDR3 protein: CASSPNRDRFYGVRGGYTF. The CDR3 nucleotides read TGCGCCAGCAGCCCCAATCGGGACAGATTCTACGGAGTAAGAGGCGGCTACACCTTC.